Following are 16 T cell receptor beta chains from one sample sequenced in a study of cytomegalovirus exposure and HLA in healthy donors. The PCR had 60 Vbeta and 13 Jbeta primers. The protocol was immunoSEQ multiplex PCR, while the TCRdb copy is restricted to in-frame clones and leaves out a portion. Among approximately 190,000 clones listed, 70% to 85% were seen once. Sequenced input: PBMCs. These receptors came from a boy between 2 and 10 years old in good health and CMV-seronegative.

This clone was counted once. J is TRBJ1-1 and V is TRBV18; a weak D match, TRBD1 (6 bases). The CDR3 extends over 12 amino acids. Germline lookup yields CDR1 KGHSH and CDR2 LQKENI. V lost 1 base and J 6 bases, leaving 6 bases between the germline ends. DNA for the CDR3: TGTGCCAGCTCACCACAGGGGGCTGAAGCTTTCTTT. It specifies CASSPQGAEAFF. The whole variable domain, remainder taken from reference TRBV18 and TRBJ1-1, is NAGVMQNPRHLVRRRGQEARLRCSPMKGHSHVYWYRQLPEEGLKFMVYLQKENIIDESGMPKERFSAEFPKEGPSILRIQQVVRGDSAAYFCASSPQGAEAFFGQGTRLTVV.

In nucleotides, the CDR3 is TGTGCCAGTAGTATGAGTCGGGGTCTGGGTACTGAAGCTTTCTTT. Translation gives CASSMSRGLGTEAFF. This chain uses TRBV19 with TRBJ1-1; unclear D gene. V shed 3 bases and J shed 5 bases, with 16 bases lying between them. The germline CDR1 and CDR2 sequences are LNHDA and SQIVND (reference sequence). CDR3 length equals 15 residues. Full variable domain (missing parts from reference TRBV19 and TRBJ1-1): DGGITQSPKYLFRKEGQNVTLSCEQNLNHDAMYWYRQDPGQGLRLIYYSQIVNDFQKGDIAEGYSVSREKKESFPLTVTSAQKNPTAFYLCASSMSRGLGTEAFFGQGTRLTVV.

V gene TRBV29-1 combines with J gene TRBJ1-2; D perhaps matches TRBD1 (5 bases). The germline V and J ends were trimmed by 3 bases and 3 bases, with 14 bases remaining between them. The CDR3 is 14 residues long. Per the germline V gene, CDR1 is SQVTM and CDR2 is ANQGSEA. This CDR3 reads CSVDTVIRDYGYTF. The CDR3 bases are TGCAGCGTTGATACTGTGATCAGGGACTATGGCTACACCTTC.

The chain joins TRBV10-3 to TRBJ2-5; no clear D. The germline gives CDR1 ENHRY, CDR2 SYGVKD. V was shortened by 5 bases and J by 5 bases, with 12 bases between the two germline ends. The CDR3 loop spans 13 amino acids. In DNA form, the CDR3 reads TGTGCCATCAGTAATGGCTTGTTTGAGACCCAGTACTTC. Encoded protein: CAISNGLFETQYF.

V and J are TRBV4-1 and TRBJ2-5, with 9 bases that match TRBD2. The germline gives CDR1 MGHRA, CDR2 YSYEKL. With V trimmed by 1 base and J by 2 bases, 2 bases remained unmatched. The CDR3 sequence is 15 residues long. CDR3 in amino acids: CASSQGAGGQETQYF. The CDR3 nucleotides read TGCGCCAGCAGCCAAGGAGCGGGGGGTCAAGAGACCCAGTACTTC.

This clone was detected once. CDR3 region: CASSLTGGDEKLFF. The CDR3 nucleotides are TGCGCCAGCAGCCTTACAGGGGGTGATGAAAAACTGTTTTTT. This chain uses TRBV4-3 with TRBJ1-4; TRBD1 aligns across 8 bases. Germline CDR1 reads LGHNA; CDR2 reads YSLEER. The CDR3 has 14 residues. Trimming removed 4 bases from V and 6 bases from J; junction bases left unmatched: 4.

This chain joins TRBV7-3 and TRBJ2-1; 7 positions match TRBD2. The CDR3 runs to 14 residues. With 2 bases clipped from V and 7 bases from J, the junction kept 5 bases outside the gene matches. Per germline, CDR1 SGHTA and CDR2 FQGTGA. The CDR3 nucleotides are TGTGCCAGCAGCTTAGCTAGCGGATCTAATGAGCAGTTCTTC. It encodes CASSLASGSNEQFF.

CDR3 coding DNA: TGCGCCAGCAGCCTCTCCTCCGGACTAGCGGGGACCTACGAGCAGTACTTC. This gives the protein CASSLSSGLAGTYEQYF. The genes are TRBV4-1 and TRBJ2-7; 12 bases fit TRBD2. V gave up 4 bases and J gave up 2 bases; unmatched junction bases: 9. Germline CDR1 reads MGHRA; CDR2 reads YSYEKL. The CDR3 runs to 17 residues.

The gene calls are TRBV7-3 and TRBJ2-5; D call uncertain. The V gene lost 5 bases and the J gene lost 4 bases, with 14 bases spanning the gap. The CDR3 is 14 amino acids. Germline CDR1 and CDR2: SGHTA and FQGTGA. The CDR3 bases are TGTGCCAGCAGCCCAGCCGGGTGGGTAGAGACCCAGTACTTC. Protein: CASSPAGWVETQYF.

The CDR3, as DNA: TGTGCCAGCAGCGTAGGTGCAGGGACAGAACAGCCCCAGCATTTT. It specifies CASSVGAGTEQPQHF. J is TRBJ1-5 and V is TRBV9, with 7 positions matching TRBD1. CDR3 length equals 15 residues. Germline V gene data show CDR1 as SGDLS and CDR2 as YYNGEE. V lost 0 bases and J lost 7; bases outside the gene matches: 7. Full variable domain (outside the CDR3, taken from reference TRBV9 and TRBJ1-5): DSGVTQTPKHLITATGQRVTLRCSPRSGDLSVYWYQQSLDQGLQFLIQYYNGEERAKGNILERFSAQQFPDLHSELNLSSLELGDSALYFCASSVGAGTEQPQHFGDGTRLSIL.

The V call is TRBV6-5, the J call TRBJ2-7; 7 nucleotides match TRBD1. Germline V CDR1 and CDR2: MNHEY, SVGAGI. The CDR3 consists of 15 residues. With V trimmed by 6 bases and J by 2 bases, 10 bases remained unmatched. CDR3 region: CASRTSGTAPYEQYF. As DNA, the CDR3 is TGTGCCAGCAGGACCTCCGGGACAGCTCCCTACGAGCAGTACTTC.

This rearrangement joins TRBV9 to TRBJ2-7, with D perhaps TRBD2 (6 bases). Per germline, CDR1 SGDLS and CDR2 YYNGEE. V gave up 0 bases and J gave up 2 bases, with 24 bases separating them. CDR3 length equals 19 residues. DNA of the CDR3: TGTGCCAGCAGCGTAGAAAAGGGTTATGCGGGGAGACCCCCCTACGAGCAGTACTTC. Amino acid sequence: CASSVEKGYAGRPPYEQYF.

This chain links TRBV6-6 with TRBJ1-5; 7 nucleotides match TRBD1. Germline V gives CDR1 MNHNY, CDR2 SVGAGI (reference sequence). Trimming removed 6 bases from V and 0 bases from J; junction bases left unmatched: 5. This CDR3 has 15 residues. This chain's CDR3 is CASRSGQTSNQPQHF. The CDR3 nucleotides are TGTGCCAGCAGATCGGGACAGACTAGCAATCAGCCCCAGCATTTT.

The chain couples TRBV29-1 to TRBJ2-7, with 7 bases fitting TRBD2. This CDR3 spans 14 amino acids. The germline CDR1 and CDR2 sequences are SQVTM and ANQGSEA. V trimming: 4 bases; J trimming: 4 bases; junction bases outside the gene matches: 10. The CDR3 region is CSVAPRQGGYEQYF. The CDR3 DNA reads as TGCAGCGTTGCCCCGCGGCAGGGAGGGTACGAGCAGTACTTC.

The chain uses TRBV21-1 and TRBJ2-7; the table's D call, TRBD1, has no DNA check behind it. TRBV21-1 is a pseudogene segment. The CDR3 is 12 residues long. DNA for the CDR3: TGTGCCAGCAGCAAGCAGAATCGCGAGCAGTACTTC. Protein sequence: CASSKQNREQYF.

This chain links TRBV19 with TRBJ2-5; 9 bases are a match to TRBD1. Germline CDR1 and CDR2: LNHDA and SQIVND (reference sequence). The CDR3 runs to 16 residues. Trimming cost V 6 bases and J 4 bases; bases outside gene matches: 12. The chain's CDR3 is CASSPSDRGILETQYF. The CDR3 bases are TGTGCCAGTAGCCCTTCGGACAGGGGAATTTTAGAGACCCAGTACTTC.